These T cell receptor beta chains were read from a single sample in a study of identical twins. In TCRdb, the 5' RACE reads were re-called with MiXCR into one record per CDR3 protein. This table holds hundreds of thousands of distinct CDR3 sequences, approximately 9% found once. Sequences were obtained from memory (CD45RO+) T cells sorted from blood. The receptors come from a woman aged 18-29 years in good health. CDR3s include the opening cysteine and the closing phenylalanine or tryptophan. The order of the fields is V gene, D gene, clone size, J gene, CDR3 DNA, CDR3 protein. D genes are given only for firm matches. The size entry is marked missing in some rows and otherwise reads once, few, many or a size class.

TRBV20-1,TRBD2,few,TRBJ2-1,TGCAGTGCTAGGAGACTAGCGGGGTCACAGTTCTTC,CSARRLAGSQFF
TRBV5-5,.,many,TRBJ1-2,TGTGCCAGCAGCCCGAACGTCGGGACAACCTATGGCTACACCTTC,CASSPNVGTTYGYTF
TRBV20-1,TRBD1,.,TRBJ1-2,TGCAGTGCTAAGGGACAGGGGGCGGGCTACACCTTC,CSAKGQGAGYTF
TRBV20-1,TRBD2,few,TRBJ2-3,TGCAGTGCTACGACTAGCGGGGGGGCCCCAGGAGATACGCAGTATTTT,CSATTSGGAPGDTQYF
TRBV5-8,TRBD2,.,TRBJ2-1,TGTGCCAGCAGGTTCGCCCACGGGACTAGTACCCACAATGAGCAGTTCTTC,CASRFAHGTSTHNEQFF
TRBV9,TRBD1,.,TRBJ2-7,TGTGCCAGCAGCCCGGATACAGGGACAGGCTACGAGCAGTACTTC,CASSPDTGTGYEQYF
TRBV12-3/TRBV12-4,.,many,TRBJ2-1,TGTGCCAGCAGCCCTGAGGGGAGTGAGCAGTTCTTC,CASSPEGSEQFF
TRBV9,.,few,TRBJ2-1,TGTGCCAGCAGCGTAGCTCAGGCGTACCGGAATGAGCAGTTCTTC,CASSVAQAYRNEQFF
TRBV9,.,.,TRBJ2-3,TGTGCCAGCAGCCCTTGGGACAACACAGATACGCAGTATTTT,CASSPWDNTDTQYF
TRBV20-1,TRBD1,.,TRBJ2-7,TGCAGTGCTAGAGGCGGGACAGGTGCCTACGAGCAGTACTTC,CSARGGTGAYEQYF
TRBV12-3/TRBV12-4,.,many,TRBJ1-2,TGTGCCAGCAGTTTAGGAGGGAAGGTCGGCTACACCTTC,CASSLGGKVGYTF
TRBV6-2/TRBV6-3,.,.,TRBJ2-7,TGTGCCGGAGGAGCGGATCGCTACGAGCAGTACTTC,CAGGADRYEQYF
TRBV3-1,TRBD2,few,TRBJ2-7,TGTGCCAGCAGCCATTTACTAGCGGGAGAAATTGCGCAGTACTTC,CASSHLLAGEIAQYF
TRBV20-1,.,many,TRBJ1-1,TGCAGTGCCCTGAGGGGGGAGGGGGGCACTGAAGCTTTCTTT,CSALRGEGGTEAFF
TRBV12-3/TRBV12-4,TRBD2,many,TRBJ2-5,TGTGCCAGCAGTCTAGGACTAGCGCCCTCGGGAGAGACCCAGTACTTC,CASSLGLAPSGETQYF
TRBV12-3/TRBV12-4,.,many,TRBJ1-6,TGTGCCAGCAGACGGGACGGCCCCTATAATTCACCCCTCCACTTT,CASRRDGPYNSPLHF
TRBV5-1,.,many,TRBJ2-1,TGCGCCAGCAGCCGAGGACTCCCTGCGGATGAGCAGTTCTTC,CASSRGLPADEQFF
TRBV7-9,.,.,TRBJ1-1,TGTGCCAGCAGAGGGGAGGGAGTGCACACTGAAGCTTTCTTT,CASRGEGVHTEAFF
TRBV7-2,.,.,TRBJ2-1,TGTGCCAGCAGCTTACGGCCTCCAGCGGGCCTTGGTAATGAGCAGTTCTTC,CASSLRPPAGLGNEQFF
TRBV3-1,TRBD2,many,TRBJ2-3,TGTGCCAGCGCCGGGGCGGGAGTCACAGATACGCAGTATTTT,CASAGAGVTDTQYF
TRBV11-2,TRBD1,many,TRBJ1-2,TGTGCCAGCAGCGTTGGACAGGGGTATGGCTACACCTTC,CASSVGQGYGYTF